What follows are 17 T cell receptor beta chains derived from one specimen sequenced in a study of blood T cells in healthy people across ages. PCR was performed a second time for about 7 to 12 cycles using a sample-barcoded 5' primer and a J-beta primer mix. TCRdb re-called the 5' RACE reads with MiXCR, one entry per CDR3 protein. The table includes some 730,000 distinct CDR3 sequences, 22% detected once. Sample: blood. These TCRs come from an older man in good health.

Only a few counts were recorded for this clonotype. The chain is built from TRBV12-3 or TRBV12-4 and TRBJ1-1; TRBD1 matches 9 bases. The V and J ends lost 5 bases and 5 bases, in that order; junction bases with no gene match: 9. CDR3 length equals 15 residues. In DNA form, the CDR3 reads TGTGCCAGCAGTCTCAAGGACAGGGGAAAGACTGAAGCTTTCTTT. This gives the protein CASSLKDRGKTEAFF.

This clonotype was counted a few times. The CDR3 loop reads CASSPGQEADTQYF. In DNA form, the CDR3 reads TGTGCCAGCAGTCCGGGACAGGAGGCAGATACGCAGTATTTT. J is TRBJ2-3 and V is TRBV12-3 or TRBV12-4; TRBD1 matches at 8 bases. V was clipped by 5 bases and J by 4 bases; unmatched bases: 5. The CDR3 runs 14 residues.

This clonotype was seen only a few times. CDR3 amino acids: CASSHLGERGFHTEAFF. For the CDR3, the DNA is TGTGCCAGCAGCCACTTGGGAGAAAGGGGATTTCACACTGAAGCTTTCTTT. The chain is built from TRBV5-6 and TRBJ1-1, with a tentative D call TRBD1 (5 bases). Germline lookup yields CDR1 SGHDT and CDR2 YYEEEE. The ends were cut back, 4 bases at V and 3 bases at J, with 22 bases in the middle. The CDR3 is 17 residues long.

In this sample, this clonotype turned up once. The chain links TRBV24-1 to TRBJ2-3; D perhaps matches TRBD1 (6 bases). V lost 6 bases, J lost 3 bases, and 12 bases lay in between. This CDR3 has 14 residues. Germline V gene lookup returns CDR1 KGHDR and CDR2 SFDVKD. In DNA, the CDR3 is TGTGCCACCAGTATCAGGGGCGGAACAGATACGCAGTATTTT. This sequence encodes CATSIRGGTDTQYF.

This clonotype has a handful of counts. J is TRBJ1-2 and V is TRBV5-5; tentatively, D is TRBD1 (6 bases). CDR1 is SGHKS, CDR2 YYEKEE, per germline (reference sequence). V was clipped by 3 bases and J by 8 bases, with 20 bases between them. The CDR3 length is 15 residues. The chain's CDR3 is CASSWEGDVSGGYTF. CDR3 bases: TGTGCCAGCAGCTGGGAGGGGGACGTCTCGGGCGGCTACACCTTC. Based on the CDR3 plus reference TRBV5-5 and TRBJ1-2, the full variable domain is DAGVTQSPTHLIKTRGQQVTLRCSPISGHKSVSWYQQVLGQGPQFIFQYYEKEERGRGNFPDRFSARQFPNYSSELNVNALLLGDSALYLCASSWEGDVSGGYTFGSGTRLTVV.

This chain connects TRBV29-1 to TRBJ2-5; 12 bases are a match to TRBD2. The J segment lost 2 bases and the V segment lost 7 bases, leaving 2 bases of the junction unmatched. Germline V gene data show CDR1 as SQVTM and CDR2 as ANQGSEA. This CDR3 has 13 amino acids. The CDR3 DNA reads as TGCAGCGCTACTAGCGGGGGGCAAGAGACCCAGTACTTC. As protein: CSATSGGQETQYF.

This clonotype was counted a few times. The J gene is TRBJ1-2, the V gene TRBV20-1; tentatively, D is TRBD1 (6 bases). The CDR3 is 15 amino acids. V was trimmed by 1 base and J by 5 bases, leaving 17 bases between them. Germline CDR1 reads DFQATT; CDR2 reads SNEGSKA (reference sequence). The CDR3 loop reads CSARAHRGASYGYTF. Here the CDR3 DNA reads TGCAGTGCTAGAGCCCACCGGGGGGCAAGTTATGGCTACACCTTC.

The chain employs TRBV14 and TRBJ2-3; D remains unclear. CDR1 SGHDN and CDR2 FVKESK come from the germline V gene. CDR3 size: 14 residues. Trimming stripped 6 bases from V and 2 bases from J, with 12 bases between. Here the CDR3 DNA reads TGTGCCAGCAGTGTCCTGGCCTTCACAGATACGCAGTATTTT. Translation: CASSVLAFTDTQYF.

This clonotype turned up a few times. V usage is TRBV5-1 and J usage is TRBJ2-3; 9 positions match TRBD1. This CDR3 spans 16 amino acids. Germline V gene lookup returns CDR1 SGHRS and CDR2 YFSETQ. Trimming took 4 bases from V and 7 from J; bases not matched to a gene: 13. CDR3 sequence reads: CASSLTGQGGQNTQYF. The CDR3 DNA reads TGCGCCAGCAGCCTGACGGGACAGGGTGGTCAGAATACGCAGTATTTT.

V is TRBV20-1 and J is TRBJ1-1, with TRBD1 matching 7 bases. The trim removed 6 bases at V and 7 bases at J, leaving 5 bases unmatched. The CDR3 is 11 amino acids. Germline V lookup: CDR1 DFQATT, CDR2 SNEGSKA (reference sequence). The CDR3 reads CSAPGQLEAFF. The CDR3 nucleotides read TGCAGTGCCCCGGGACAGCTTGAAGCTTTCTTT.

This clonotype occurred a few times. The chain uses TRBV7-9 and TRBJ1-5, with TRBD1 matching 9 bases. Germline CDR1 reads SEHNR; CDR2 reads FQNEAQ (reference sequence). This CDR3 has 15 amino acids. V lost 4 bases, J lost 6 bases, and 7 bases stayed unmatched. The CDR3 sequence: CASSSGQGIGQPQHF. CDR3 nucleotide sequence: TGTGCCAGCAGCTCCGGACAGGGGATAGGTCAGCCCCAGCATTTT.

This clonotype has a handful of counts. The rearrangement links TRBV28 to TRBJ2-7; D possibly corresponds to TRBD2 (6 bases). V was cut by 6 bases and J by 2 bases, with 14 bases left in between. The germline V gene has CDR1 MDHEN and CDR2 SYDVKM. The length of the CDR3 is 14 residues. The CDR3, as DNA: TGTGCCAGCAGGAACGAGGGCGGGGCCTACGAGCAGTACTTC. Translation: CASRNEGGAYEQYF.

The chain joins TRBV13 to TRBJ2-3, with 9 bases lining up with TRBD1. After removal of 7 bases from V and 4 bases from J, the junction contained 12 bases not matched to a gene. CDR1 is PRHDT, CDR2 FYEKMQ, per germline (reference sequence). The CDR3 runs 16 residues. The CDR3: CASTNRLGQGADTQYF. CDR3 nucleotides: TGTGCCAGCACCAACCGCCTGGGACAGGGCGCAGATACGCAGTATTTT.

This rearrangement joins TRBV7-9 to TRBJ2-3; tentatively, D is TRBD1 (7 bases). Germline lookup yields CDR1 SEHNR and CDR2 FQNEAQ (reference sequence). The CDR3 runs 16 residues. Trimming pared 5 bases from V and 4 bases from J, leaving 19 bases between. The CDR3 sequence: CASSLTGEASSDTQYF. The CDR3 nucleotides are TGTGCCAGCAGCCTAACAGGGGAGGCTTCGTCAGATACGCAGTATTTT.

This rearrangement joins TRBV7-8 to TRBJ2-1; possibly TRBD1 or TRBD2 for D (5 bases each). V was cut by 5 bases and J by 15 bases, with 14 bases left in between. The CDR3 is 11 amino acids. Germline-derived CDR1 and CDR2 are SGHVS and FQNEAQ. The DNA for the CDR3 is TGTGCCAGCAGCGCACCGGGACGTGCGTTCTTC. This translates into CASSAPGRAFF.

The chain recombines TRBV28 with TRBJ1-1, with no clear D. Germline V gene data show CDR1 as MDHEN and CDR2 as SYDVKM. This CDR3 comprises 14 residues. V shed 3 bases and J shed 8 bases, with 16 bases lying between them. CDR3 amino acids: CASSLVYGVKEAFF. As DNA, the CDR3 is TGTGCCAGCAGTTTGGTGTATGGGGTGAAGGAAGCTTTCTTT.

V usage is TRBV3-1 and J usage is TRBJ2-2; D is unresolved. The CDR3 totals 14 residues. With 1 base removed from V and 4 bases from J, the gap between germline ends came to 7 bases. CDR1 is LGHDT, CDR2 YNNKEL, per germline (reference sequence). CDR3 sequence: CASSQVGGTGELFF. In nucleotides, the CDR3 is TGTGCCAGCAGCCAAGTGGGTGGCACCGGGGAGCTGTTTTTT.